The subject of this entry is one T cell receptor (beta chain). Its target is not known. The sample comes from a study of T cell responses to AZD1222 COVID-19 vaccine. Findings and limits, study-wide: It should be noted that donors were predominantly white British and more often female, and clonal diversity was possibly underestimated. All repertoire sampling was performed exclusively after the peak T cell response. Vaccine-associated CD4 TCRs ranged over spike, dominating at 160-218 and 743-854. Two AZD1222 doses significantly raised spike-specific TCR breadth and depth over controls.

Per germline, CDR1 SGHKS and CDR2 YYEKEE (reference sequence). V was shortened by 2 bases and J by 4 bases, with 10 bases between the two germline ends. The CDR3 covers 13 residues. The assay was immunoSEQ multiplex PCR, and TCRdb's table has in-frame clones only and misses some. The sample contains 90,000 to 130,000 clones, roughly 86% of which appear only once. Source: peripheral blood, taken on day 0 of AZD1222 vaccination. The receptor was isolated from an adult in good health. This chain joins TRBV5-5 and TRBJ2-7; D call uncertain. The CDR3, as DNA: TGTGCCAGCAGCTTTGACGGCGGTTACGAGCAGTACTTC. This translates into CASSFDGGYEQYF.